Sequencing of this T cell receptor beta chain was carried out in a study of cytomegalovirus exposure and HLA in healthy donors. Points from the study as a whole: Later analysis identified a missense DCLRE1C variant that was linked to TCR beta V- and J-gene trimming. Reported findings show TCR beta sequences accurately forecast HLA-A and HLA-B alleles in most subjects.

CDR1 is SEHNR and CDR2 is FQNEAQ in the germline V gene (reference sequence). Trimming at V came to 4 bases and at J to 0 bases, leaving 7 bases not matched to a gene. The CDR3 sequence is 17 residues long. On this clone: Its specificity is not known.

While unrecorded immune exposures were likely, the donors were nominally healthy when sampled. The PCR used 60 Vbeta and 13 Jbeta primers. Method: immunoSEQ multiplex PCR; TCRdb's copy keeps in-frame clones and lacks some. This sample carries under 250,000 clones, roughly 83% of them seen once, and the ten largest clones take 0.71%. The receptor was isolated from a boy younger than 10 in good health and CMV-seronegative. Sequenced material: PBMCs. The rearrangement joins TRBV7-9 to TRBJ2-1, with 9 nucleotides matching TRBD2. CDR3 nucleotide sequence: TGTGCCAGCAGCTCTAATGCGGGACTAGCCTCCTACAATGAGCAGTTCTTC. Protein sequence: CASSSNAGLASYNEQFF.